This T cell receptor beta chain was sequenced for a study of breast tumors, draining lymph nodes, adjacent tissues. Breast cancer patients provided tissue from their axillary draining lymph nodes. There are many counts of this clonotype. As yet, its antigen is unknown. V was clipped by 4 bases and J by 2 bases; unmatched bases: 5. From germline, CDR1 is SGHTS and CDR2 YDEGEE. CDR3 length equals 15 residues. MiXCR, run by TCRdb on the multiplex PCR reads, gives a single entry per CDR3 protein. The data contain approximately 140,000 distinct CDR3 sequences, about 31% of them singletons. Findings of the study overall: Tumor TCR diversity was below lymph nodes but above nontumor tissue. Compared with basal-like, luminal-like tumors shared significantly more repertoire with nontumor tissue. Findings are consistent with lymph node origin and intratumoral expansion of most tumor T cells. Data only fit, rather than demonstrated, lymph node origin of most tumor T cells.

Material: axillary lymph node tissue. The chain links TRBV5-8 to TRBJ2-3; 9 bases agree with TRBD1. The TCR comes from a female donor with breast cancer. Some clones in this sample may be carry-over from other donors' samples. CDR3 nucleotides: TGTGCCAGCAGCCTGGGGACAGGGTACACAGATACGCAGTATTTT. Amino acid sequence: CASSLGTGYTDTQYF.